The clone carrying this T cell receptor beta chain was seen just once. The antigen is not known. This CDR3 contains 14 residues. Trimming took off 2 bases at V and 10 bases at J, with 16 bases between the two ends. CDR1 is SGHTA and CDR2 is FQGNSA in the germline V gene. These data belong to a study of B cell selection in AIRE deficiency. Conventional CD4 T cells were sorted as CD4+CD127+ cells. General study findings and limits: Roughly 31% of healthy-donor shared Treg TCRbeta sequences appeared in patient Tconv cells. Of some 3,300 shared Treg TCRbeta sequences, roughly 32% were healthy-only, approximately 9.9% patient-only. Patient Tconv and Treg cells showed healthy-like TCRBV usage, CDR3 length, diversity.

Per the original methods: Conventional T cell pools: approximately 1x10^5 distinct patient, just over 1.3x10^5 donor TCRbeta sequences. Using immunoSEQ multiplex PCR, the repertoire was profiled, and TCRdb retains in-frame clones only, with some absent. V and J calls and clone size are those listed in that table; D and trimming were worked out from the DNA. The sample records 20,000 to 25,000 clones, approximately 97% being singletons. The clonotype comes from a human donor with AIRE deficiency. Source material: conventional CD4+ T cells sorted from PBMCs. This chain joins TRBV7-2 and TRBJ2-3; TRBD1 might be the D (5 bases). The CDR3 nucleotides read TGTGCCAGCAGCTTAAATGCAAGGGGATCCGCGCAGTATTTT. This codes for CASSLNARGSAQYF.